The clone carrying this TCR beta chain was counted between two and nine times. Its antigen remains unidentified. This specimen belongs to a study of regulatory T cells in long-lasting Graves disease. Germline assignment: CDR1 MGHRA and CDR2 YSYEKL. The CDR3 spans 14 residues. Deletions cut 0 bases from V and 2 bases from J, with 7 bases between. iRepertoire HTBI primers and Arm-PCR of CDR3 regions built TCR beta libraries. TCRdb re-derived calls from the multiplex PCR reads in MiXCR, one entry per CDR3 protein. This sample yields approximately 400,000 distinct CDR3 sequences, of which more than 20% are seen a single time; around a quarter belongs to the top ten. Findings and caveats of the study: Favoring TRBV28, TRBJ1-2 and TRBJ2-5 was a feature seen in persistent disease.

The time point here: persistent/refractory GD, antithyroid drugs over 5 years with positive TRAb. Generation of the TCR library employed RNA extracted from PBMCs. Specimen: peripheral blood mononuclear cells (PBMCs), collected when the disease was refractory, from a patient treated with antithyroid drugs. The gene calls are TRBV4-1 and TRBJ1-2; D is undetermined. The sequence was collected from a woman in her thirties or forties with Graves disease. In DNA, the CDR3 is TGCGCCAGCAGCCAAGAACCTCAAAACTATGGCTACACCTTC. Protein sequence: CASSQEPQNYGYTF.